The 2 T cell receptor beta chains listed next were all sequenced from one sample in a study of human T cells and chemical hapten exposure. TCRdb processed the RACE reads anew with MiXCR; each CDR3 protein has one entry. Among 74,000 or so distinct CDR3 sequences listed, roughly 10% were seen once. Time point here: patch test 1, 2 weeks after DPC sensitization. The treatment was: therapeutic diphenylcyclopropenone sensitization with weekly scalp DPC. The sequencing used whole blood, collected in connection with sensitization to the hapten diphenylcyclopropenone (DPC). Receptor source: a woman aged 55-70 years with alopecia areata. Some clones in this sample may be carry-over from other donors' samples.

Ten or more counts support this clonotype. Here the CDR3 reads CASSFTAGQGHPYEQYF. The CDR3 DNA reads TGTGCCAGCAGCTTTACTGCGGGACAGGGACATCCTTACGAGCAGTACTTC. The chain links TRBV11-2 to TRBJ2-7; TRBD1 matches 9 bases. The CDR3 has 17 residues. V dropped 3 bases and J dropped 4; count of bases not matched to a gene: 13. Germline-derived CDR1 and CDR2 are SGHAT and FQNNGV.

This clonotype has a count of ten or more. The chain couples TRBV3-1 to TRBJ2-5; 11 bases are shared with TRBD2. The trim removed 4 bases at V and 3 bases at J, leaving 10 bases unmatched. The CDR3 totals 17 residues. Looked up from germline, CDR1 is LGHDT and CDR2 is YNNKEL (reference sequence). This chain's CDR3 is CASSLFGLAGDKETQYF. CDR3 coding DNA: TGTGCCAGCAGCCTATTCGGACTAGCGGGCGATAAAGAGACCCAGTACTTC.